Listed below are T cell receptor beta chains from one sample, sequenced in a study of blood T cells in healthy people across ages. TCRdb called the 5' RACE reads again in MiXCR, with one record for every CDR3 protein. The sample consists of about 800,000 distinct CDR3 sequences, 25% of them appearing once. Another study also made use of these data, one on T cells of mothers and their children.

The sample taken for sequencing was blood. The receptors derive from a boy aged 5-17 years in good health. CDR3s include the opening cysteine and the closing phenylalanine or tryptophan. The order of the fields is V gene, J gene, CDR3 length, CDR3 protein.

>TRBV7-2|TRBJ2-5|11
CASSNRGTQYF
>TRBV5-5|TRBJ2-1|16
CASSHMTVSSYNEQFF
>TRBV7-2|TRBJ2-7|16
CASSYPPGTGGSEQYF
>TRBV6-6|.|14
CASSYSNLNNEQFF
>TRBV28|TRBJ2-7|15
CASSFTPPGVYEQYF
>TRBV4-3|TRBJ1-4|15
CASSQGSATNEKLFF
>TRBV20-1|TRBJ1-1|14
CSARDGTGAPEAFF
>TRBV28|TRBJ1-2|14
CASSLGAGVGGYTF
>TRBV9|TRBJ2-7|14
CASSVGDLSYGQYF
>TRBV5-1|.|14
CASSFETANNEQFF
>TRBV3-1|TRBJ2-5|16
CASSQVRGLGGETQYF
>TRBV25-1|TRBJ1-2|13
CASSEVGGNGYTF
>TRBV25-1|TRBJ2-7|16
CASSEYEAGSRDEQYF
>TRBV28|TRBJ2-4|15
CASSSEGTAKNIQYF
>TRBV7-9|TRBJ1-5|19
CASSLEVSGDVYSNQPQHF